The rows below give T cell receptor beta chains drawn from one sample of a study of OX40 agonist ivuxolimab in advanced cancers. The assay was immunoSEQ multiplex PCR, and TCRdb's table has in-frame clones only and misses some. Seen here are roughly 9,900 clones, around 84% observed once, and the top ten hold roughly a fifth. The specimen was CD4+ or CD8+ T cells sorted from blood, collected in a trial of the OX40 agonist ivuxolimab. Source of these receptors: an adult with an advanced solid tumor such as melanoma, head and neck, liver or kidney cancer. Each CDR3 is given with its conserved first and last residue. Fields, in order: clone size, J gene, D gene, V gene, CDR3 protein, CDR3 DNA. D genes are given only for firm matches. Clone size appears in some rows only: once, few, many, or a class for an expanded clone.

>NA|TRBJ1-1|NA|TRBV6-5
CASSIEWNTEAFF
TGTGCCAGCAGCATCGAGTGGAACACTGAAGCTTTCTTT
>few|TRBJ1-2|NA|TRBV28
CASSSRVLTDYGYTF
TGTGCCAGCAGCTCCAGAGTACTAACCGACTATGGCTACACCTTC
>few|TRBJ2-1|NA|TRBV13
CASSLYSDRIYNEQFF
TGTGCCAGCAGCTTATATAGCGACCGGATTTACAATGAGCAGTTCTTC
>NA|TRBJ2-6|TRBD1|TRBV2
CASLMTGSSGANVLTF
TGTGCCAGCCTGATGACAGGGTCCTCTGGGGCCAACGTCCTGACTTTC
>NA|TRBJ1-1|NA|TRBV14
CASSLHPNTEAFF
TGTGCCAGCAGCCTACACCCGAACACTGAAGCTTTCTTT
>few|TRBJ1-2|NA|TRBV11-1
CASSLGGTVYGYTF
TGTGCCAGCAGCTTAGGCGGGACTGTCTATGGCTACACCTTC
>NA|TRBJ2-7|NA|TRBV5-1
CASSLSNEQYF
TGCGCCAGCAGCTTAAGCAACGAGCAGTACTTC
>NA|TRBJ1-2|NA|TRBV7-2
CASSFPAPLLASYGYTF
TGTGCCAGCAGCTTTCCTGCTCCCCTCTTGGCAAGCTATGGCTACACCTTC
>NA|TRBJ2-3|NA|TRBV19
CASGIAIRSTDTQYF
TGTGCCAGTGGTATCGCTATCAGAAGCACAGATACGCAGTATTTT
>NA|TRBJ2-5|TRBD1|TRBV2
CASRMTGGRETQYF
TGTGCCAGCAGGATGACAGGGGGCCGGGAGACCCAGTACTTC
>NA|TRBJ1-1|NA|TRBV27
CASSYRRGEEAFF
TGTGCCAGCAGTTATAGGAGGGGGGAGGAAGCTTTCTTT
>NA|TRBJ2-1|NA|TRBV28
CASSFLSTGTLNNEQFF
TGTGCCAGCAGTTTCCTAAGTACCGGGACTCTTAACAATGAGCAGTTCTTC
>NA|TRBJ1-1|NA|TRBV5-6
CASSLGVTEAFF
TGTGCCAGCAGCTTAGGAGTTACTGAAGCTTTCTTT
>once|TRBJ1-1|NA|TRBV27
CASSLNGEAFF
TGTGCCAGCAGTTTAAACGGTGAAGCTTTCTTT
>NA|TRBJ1-1|NA|TRBV21-1
CASSKGSLDTEAFF
TGTGCCAGCAGCAAGGGGTCCCTGGACACTGAAGCTTTCTTT
>NA|TRBJ2-1|TRBD2|TRBV5-1
CASSLVSGTDNEQFF
TGCGCCAGCAGCTTGGTTAGCGGGACTGACAATGAGCAGTTCTTC
>NA|TRBJ2-1|TRBD2|TRBV27
CASTLQVGGINEQFF
TGTGCCAGCACCTTACAAGTGGGGGGGATAAATGAGCAGTTCTTC
>NA|TRBJ2-1|NA|TRBV7-8
CASSPRDVYNEQFF
TGTGCCAGCAGCCCCCGGGACGTGTACAATGAGCAGTTCTTC
>NA|TRBJ2-1|NA|TRBV9
CASSPGGSYNEQFF
TGTGCCAGCAGCCCAGGCGGCTCCTACAATGAGCAGTTCTTC
>NA|TRBJ2-7|TRBD1|TRBV27
CASSLFGTGNPGEQYF
TGTGCCAGCAGTTTATTTGGGACAGGGAATCCCGGCGAGCAGTACTTC
>NA|TRBJ1-2|NA|TRBV19
CASTAGPGRYGYTF
TGTGCCAGTACCGCAGGGCCCGGACGCTATGGCTACACCTTC
>NA|TRBJ2-7|TRBD1|TRBV2
CASSDSGTDTYYEQYF
TGTGCCAGCAGTGATAGTGGGACAGACACCTACTACGAGCAGTACTTC
>NA|TRBJ2-7|TRBD1|TRBV29-1
CSVSVETGWGEQYF
TGCAGCGTTTCGGTGGAGACAGGGTGGGGCGAGCAGTACTTC
>NA|TRBJ2-3|NA|TRBV5-1
CASSLGTVQYF
TGCGCCAGCAGCTTGGGGACTGTGCAGTATTTT
>NA|TRBJ2-7|TRBD2|TRBV10-3
CAISEASGSSYEQYF
TGTGCCATCAGTGAGGCTAGCGGAAGCTCCTACGAGCAGTACTTC
>NA|TRBJ2-1|NA|TRBV7-9
CASTPGTSLSDEQFF
TGTGCCAGCACCCCGGGGACCTCCTTATCGGATGAGCAGTTCTTC
>NA|TRBJ2-2|TRBD2|TRBV9
CASSIPRGSGTAGELFF
TGTGCCAGCAGCATCCCCCGTGGTAGCGGGACGGCCGGGGAGCTGTTTTTT
>NA|TRBJ2-3|TRBD2|TRBV4-2
CASSLVGRASDTQYF
TGTGCCAGCAGCCTGGTCGGGAGGGCCTCAGATACGCAGTATTTT
>few|TRBJ2-7|NA|TRBV11-2
CASSLGGGTYEQYF
TGTGCCAGCAGCTTAGGTGGAGGGACCTACGAGCAGTACTTC
>few|TRBJ2-7|NA|TRBV27
CASSPGGPTVNEQYF
TGTGCCAGCAGTCCCGGAGGTCCCACCGTGAACGAGCAGTACTTC
>few|TRBJ2-7|TRBD1|TRBV27
CASRGRTGGWDEQYF
TGTGCCAGCAGGGGGAGAACAGGGGGCTGGGACGAGCAGTACTTC